The sequence of this T cell receptor (beta chain) was determined in a study of control samples from healthy donors and cancer patients. V lost 2 bases and J lost 3; bases outside the gene matches: 2. CDR1 MNHEY and CDR2 SMNVEV come from the germline V gene (reference sequence). The CDR3 covers 15 residues. Clones were read by immunoSEQ multiplex PCR, and TCRdb kept only the in-frame ones, dropping some. The sample has 50,000 or so clones, roughly 85% seen once. This clonotype originated in a woman aged 45-65 years with lung cancer. This chain joins TRBV27 and TRBJ2-7, with 12 bases matching TRBD1. The sample comprised PBMCs. CDR3 nucleotides: TGTGCCAGCAGTTTAGGGACAGGGGGCTTCTACGAGCAGTACTTC. Amino acids: CASSLGTGGFYEQYF.